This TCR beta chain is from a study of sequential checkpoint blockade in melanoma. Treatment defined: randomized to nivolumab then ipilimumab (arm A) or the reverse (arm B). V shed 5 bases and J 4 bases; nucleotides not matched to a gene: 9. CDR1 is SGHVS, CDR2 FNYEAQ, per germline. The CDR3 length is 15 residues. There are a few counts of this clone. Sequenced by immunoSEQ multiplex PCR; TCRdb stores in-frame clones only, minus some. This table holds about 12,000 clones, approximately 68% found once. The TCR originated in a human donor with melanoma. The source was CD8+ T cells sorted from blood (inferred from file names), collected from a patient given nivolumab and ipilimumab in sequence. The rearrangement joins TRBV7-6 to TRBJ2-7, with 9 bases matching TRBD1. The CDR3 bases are TGTGCCAGCAGCATCGACGGGACAGGGCTGTACGAGCAGTACTTC. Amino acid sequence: CASSIDGTGLYEQYF.